The clone carrying this T cell receptor beta chain was observed a few times. The antigen remains unidentified. The data originate from a study of cytomegalovirus exposure and HLA in healthy donors. Clones were read by immunoSEQ multiplex PCR, and TCRdb kept only the in-frame ones, dropping some. This sample yields 70,000 to 90,000 clones, of which roughly 80% are seen a single time; 2.5% to 3% belongs to the top ten. Whole-study findings and limits: TCR sequences were mostly rare, though some public TCRs occurred in many donors. The study recorded 160 or so TCR beta chains that were cytomegalovirus-associated. According to a subsequent analysis, TCR clusters from the first cohort were inclined to appear together in the 120 validation repertoires. Both high specificity and high sensitivity reportedly marked the classifier's diagnosis of cytomegalovirus status.

The germline V and J ends were trimmed by 4 bases and 0 bases, with 15 bases remaining between them. Germline V gene data show CDR1 as MGHRA and CDR2 as YSYEKL. The CDR3 is 16 amino acids. The chain links TRBV4-1 to TRBJ1-1; weak D call: TRBD1 (6 bases). This receptor was obtained from a man aged 25-40 years in good health and CMV-seronegative. What was sequenced was PBMCs. CDR3 loop: CASSPGQFLMNTEAFF. The CDR3 DNA is TGCGCCAGCAGCCCAGGACAGTTCCTTATGAACACTGAAGCTTTCTTT.